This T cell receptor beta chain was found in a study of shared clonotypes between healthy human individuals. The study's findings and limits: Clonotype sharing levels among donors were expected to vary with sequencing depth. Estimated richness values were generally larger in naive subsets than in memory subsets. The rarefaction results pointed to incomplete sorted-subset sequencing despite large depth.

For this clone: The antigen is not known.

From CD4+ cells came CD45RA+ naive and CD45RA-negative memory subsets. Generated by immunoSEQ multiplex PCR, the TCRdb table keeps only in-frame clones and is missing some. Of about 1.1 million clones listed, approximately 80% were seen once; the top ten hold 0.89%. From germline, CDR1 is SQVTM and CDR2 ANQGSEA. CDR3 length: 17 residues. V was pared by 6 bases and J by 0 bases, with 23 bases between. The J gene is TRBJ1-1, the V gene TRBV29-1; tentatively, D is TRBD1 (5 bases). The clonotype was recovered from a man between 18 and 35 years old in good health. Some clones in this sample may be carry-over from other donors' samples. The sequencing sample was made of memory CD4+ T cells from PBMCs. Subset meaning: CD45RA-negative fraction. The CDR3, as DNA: TGCAGCGTCGGTCCCGGCAGGGCTGAGGTGGTGAACACTGAAGCTTTCTTT. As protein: CSVGPGRAEVVNTEAFF.